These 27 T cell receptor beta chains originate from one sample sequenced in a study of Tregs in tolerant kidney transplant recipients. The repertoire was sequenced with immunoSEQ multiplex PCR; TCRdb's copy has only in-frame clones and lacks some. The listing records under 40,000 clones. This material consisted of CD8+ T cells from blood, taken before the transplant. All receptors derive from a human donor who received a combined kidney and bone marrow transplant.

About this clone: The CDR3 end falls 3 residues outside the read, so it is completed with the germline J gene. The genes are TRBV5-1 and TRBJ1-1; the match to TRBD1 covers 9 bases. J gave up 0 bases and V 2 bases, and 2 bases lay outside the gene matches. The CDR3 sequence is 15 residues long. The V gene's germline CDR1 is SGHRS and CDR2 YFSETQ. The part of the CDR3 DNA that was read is TGCGCCAGCAGCTTCACAGGGGGCATGAACACTGAA. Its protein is CASSFTGGMNTE. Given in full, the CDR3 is CASSFTGGMNTEAFF.

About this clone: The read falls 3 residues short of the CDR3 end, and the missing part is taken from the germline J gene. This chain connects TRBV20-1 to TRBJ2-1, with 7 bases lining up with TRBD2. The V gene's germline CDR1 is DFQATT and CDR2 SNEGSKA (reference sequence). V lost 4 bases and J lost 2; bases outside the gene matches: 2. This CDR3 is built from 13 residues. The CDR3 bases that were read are TGCAGTGCTAAGCGGGATACCTACAATGAG. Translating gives CSAKRDTYNE. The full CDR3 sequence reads CSAKRDTYNEQFF.

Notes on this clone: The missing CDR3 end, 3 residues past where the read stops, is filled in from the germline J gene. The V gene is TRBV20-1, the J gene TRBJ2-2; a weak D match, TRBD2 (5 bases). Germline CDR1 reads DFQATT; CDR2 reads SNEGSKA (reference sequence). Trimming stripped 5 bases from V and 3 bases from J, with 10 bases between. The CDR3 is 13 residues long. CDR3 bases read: TGCAGTGCTCTACGGCGGGACACCGGGGAG. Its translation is CSALRRDTGE. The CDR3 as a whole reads CSALRRDTGELFF.

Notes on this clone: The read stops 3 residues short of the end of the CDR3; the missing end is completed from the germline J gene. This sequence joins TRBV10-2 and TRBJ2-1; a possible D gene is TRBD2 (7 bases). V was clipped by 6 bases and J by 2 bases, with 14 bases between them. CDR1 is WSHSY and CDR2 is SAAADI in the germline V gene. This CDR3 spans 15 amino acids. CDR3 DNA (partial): TGCGCCAGCAGCCTAGCGGAGGGGGCCTACAATGAG. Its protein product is CASSLAEGAYNE. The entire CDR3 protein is CASSLAEGAYNEQFF.

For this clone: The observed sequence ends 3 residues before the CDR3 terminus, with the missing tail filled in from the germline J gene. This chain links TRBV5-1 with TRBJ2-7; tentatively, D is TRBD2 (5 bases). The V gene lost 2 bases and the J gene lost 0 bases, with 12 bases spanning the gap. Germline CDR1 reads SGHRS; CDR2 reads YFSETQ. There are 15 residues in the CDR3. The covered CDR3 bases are TGCGCCAGCAGCTTTTTAGCGCCTCACTCCTACGAG. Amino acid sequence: CASSFLAPHSYE. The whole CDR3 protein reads CASSFLAPHSYEQYF. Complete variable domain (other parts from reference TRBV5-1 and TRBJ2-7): KAGVTQTPRYLIKTRGQQVTLSCSPISGHRSVSWYQQTPGQGLQFLFEYFSETQRNKGNFPGRFSGRQFSNSRSEMNVSTLELGDSALYLCASSFLAPHSYEQYFGPGTRLTVT.

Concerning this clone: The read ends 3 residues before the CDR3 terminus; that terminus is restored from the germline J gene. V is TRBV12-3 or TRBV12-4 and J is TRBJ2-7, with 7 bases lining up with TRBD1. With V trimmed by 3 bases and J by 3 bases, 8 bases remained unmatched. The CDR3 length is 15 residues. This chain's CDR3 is CASSFSGQADYEQYF. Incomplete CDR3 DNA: TGTGCCAGCAGTTTTTCCGGACAGGCAGACTACGAG.

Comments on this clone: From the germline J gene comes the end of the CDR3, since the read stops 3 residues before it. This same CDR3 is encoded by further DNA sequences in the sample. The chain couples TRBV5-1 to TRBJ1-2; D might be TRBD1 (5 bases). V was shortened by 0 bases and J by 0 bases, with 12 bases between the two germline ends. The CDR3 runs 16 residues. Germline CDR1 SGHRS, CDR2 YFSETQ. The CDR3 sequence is CASSLVPQGANYGYTF. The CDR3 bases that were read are TGCGCCAGCAGCTTGGTCCCCCAGGGAGCTAACTATGGC.

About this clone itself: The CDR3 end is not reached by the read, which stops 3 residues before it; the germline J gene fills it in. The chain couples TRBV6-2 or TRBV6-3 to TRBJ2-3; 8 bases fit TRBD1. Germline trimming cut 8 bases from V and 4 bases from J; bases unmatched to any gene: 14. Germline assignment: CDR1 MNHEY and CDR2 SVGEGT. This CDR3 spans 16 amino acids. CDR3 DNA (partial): TGTGCCAGCGCCGGTTTAGGACAGGGCGTTCCAGATACG. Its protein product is CASAGLGQGVPDT. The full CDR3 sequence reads CASAGLGQGVPDTQYF.

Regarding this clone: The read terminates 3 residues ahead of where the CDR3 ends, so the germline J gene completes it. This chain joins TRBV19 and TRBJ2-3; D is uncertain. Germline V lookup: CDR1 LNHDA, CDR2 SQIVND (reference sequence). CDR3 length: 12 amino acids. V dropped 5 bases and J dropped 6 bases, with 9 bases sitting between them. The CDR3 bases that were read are TGTGCCAGTAGTCCCAACGGGGATACG. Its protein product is CASSPNGDT. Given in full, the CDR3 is CASSPNGDTQYF.

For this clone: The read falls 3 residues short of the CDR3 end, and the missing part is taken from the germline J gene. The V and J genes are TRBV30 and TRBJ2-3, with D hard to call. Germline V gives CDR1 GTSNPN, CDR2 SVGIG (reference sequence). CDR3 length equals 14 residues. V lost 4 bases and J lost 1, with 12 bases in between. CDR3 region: CAWIPSPRTDTQYF. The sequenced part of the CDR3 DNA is TGTGCCTGGATTCCTAGTCCCCGCACAGATACG.

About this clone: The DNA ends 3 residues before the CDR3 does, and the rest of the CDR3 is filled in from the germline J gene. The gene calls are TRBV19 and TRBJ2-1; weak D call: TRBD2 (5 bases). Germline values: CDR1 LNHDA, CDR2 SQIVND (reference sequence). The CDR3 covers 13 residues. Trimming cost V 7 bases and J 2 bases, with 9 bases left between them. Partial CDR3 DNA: TGTGCCAGTACCCCCGGGGCCTACAATGAG. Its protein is CASTPGAYNE. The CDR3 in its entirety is CASTPGAYNEQFF.

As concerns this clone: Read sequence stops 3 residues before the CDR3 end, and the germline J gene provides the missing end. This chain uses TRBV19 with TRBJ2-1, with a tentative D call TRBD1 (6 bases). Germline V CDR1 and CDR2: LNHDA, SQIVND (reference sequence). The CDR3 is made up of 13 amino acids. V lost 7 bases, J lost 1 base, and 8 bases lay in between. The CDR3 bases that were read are TGTGCCAGTAATCAGGGGTCCTACAATGAG. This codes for CASNQGSYNE. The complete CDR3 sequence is CASNQGSYNEQFF.

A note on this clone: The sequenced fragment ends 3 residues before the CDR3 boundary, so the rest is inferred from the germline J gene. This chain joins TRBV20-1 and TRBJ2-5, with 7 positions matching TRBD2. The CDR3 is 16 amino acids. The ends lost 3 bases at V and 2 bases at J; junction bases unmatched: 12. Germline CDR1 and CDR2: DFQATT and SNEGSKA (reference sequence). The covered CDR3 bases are TGCAGTGCTAGGGGCCTTTTAGCGGGCGGGCAAGAGACC. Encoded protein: CSARGLLAGGQET. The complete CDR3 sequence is CSARGLLAGGQETQYF.

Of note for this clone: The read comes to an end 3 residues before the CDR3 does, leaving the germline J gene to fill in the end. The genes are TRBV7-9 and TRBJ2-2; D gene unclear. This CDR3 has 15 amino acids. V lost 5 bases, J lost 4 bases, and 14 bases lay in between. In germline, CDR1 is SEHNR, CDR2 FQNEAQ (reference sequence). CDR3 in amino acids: CASSPLGRTTGELFF. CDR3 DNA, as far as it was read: TGTGCCAGCAGCCCCCTTGGCAGAACCACCGGGGAG.

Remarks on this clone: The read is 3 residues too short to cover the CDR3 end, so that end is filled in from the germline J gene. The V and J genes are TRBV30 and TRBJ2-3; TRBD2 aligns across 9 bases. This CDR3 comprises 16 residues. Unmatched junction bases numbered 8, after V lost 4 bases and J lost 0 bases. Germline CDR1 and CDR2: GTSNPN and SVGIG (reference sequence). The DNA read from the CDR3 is TGTGCCTGGAATTTAAGGCGGGAGGGCAGCACAGATACG. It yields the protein CAWNLRREGSTDT. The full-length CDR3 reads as CAWNLRREGSTDTQYF.

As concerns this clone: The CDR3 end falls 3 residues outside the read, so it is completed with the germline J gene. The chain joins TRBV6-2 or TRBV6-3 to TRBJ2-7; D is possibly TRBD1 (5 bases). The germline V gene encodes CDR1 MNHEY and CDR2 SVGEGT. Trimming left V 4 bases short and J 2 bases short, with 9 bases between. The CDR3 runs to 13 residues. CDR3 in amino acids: CASSLGPTYEQYF. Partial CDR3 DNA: TGTGCCAGCAGTTTGGGGCCTACCTACGAG.

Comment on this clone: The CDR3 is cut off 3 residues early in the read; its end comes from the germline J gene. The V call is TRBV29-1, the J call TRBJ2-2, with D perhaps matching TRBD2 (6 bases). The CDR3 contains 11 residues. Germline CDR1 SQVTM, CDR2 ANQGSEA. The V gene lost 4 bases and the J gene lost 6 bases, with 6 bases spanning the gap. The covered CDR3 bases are TGCAGCGTTGGGGGGGCCGGGGAG. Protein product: CSVGGAGE. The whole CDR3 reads CSVGGAGELFF.

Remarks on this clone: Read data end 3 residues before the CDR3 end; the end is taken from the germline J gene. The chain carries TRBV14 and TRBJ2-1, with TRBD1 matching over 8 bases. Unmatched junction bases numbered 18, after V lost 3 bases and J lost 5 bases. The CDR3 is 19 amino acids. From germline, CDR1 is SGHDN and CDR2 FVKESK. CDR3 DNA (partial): TGTGCCAGCAGCCAGTGGACAGGGACAACACTAATTTTGCACAATGAG. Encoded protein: CASSQWTGTTLILHNE. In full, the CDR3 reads CASSQWTGTTLILHNEQFF.

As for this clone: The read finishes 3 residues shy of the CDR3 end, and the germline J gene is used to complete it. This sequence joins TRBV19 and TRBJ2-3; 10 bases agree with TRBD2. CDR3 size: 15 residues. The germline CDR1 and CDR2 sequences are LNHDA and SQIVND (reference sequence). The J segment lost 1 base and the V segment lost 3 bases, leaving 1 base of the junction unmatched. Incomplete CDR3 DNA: TGTGCCAGTAGTATCCTAGCGGGGGGCACAGATACG. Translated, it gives CASSILAGGTDT. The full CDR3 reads CASSILAGGTDTQYF.

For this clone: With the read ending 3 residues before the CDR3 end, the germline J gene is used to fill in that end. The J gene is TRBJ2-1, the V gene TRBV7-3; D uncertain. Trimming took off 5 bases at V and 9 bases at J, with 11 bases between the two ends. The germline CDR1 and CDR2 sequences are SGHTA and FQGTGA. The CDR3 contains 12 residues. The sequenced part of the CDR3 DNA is TGTGCCAGCAGCAAAGACATGGGTGAG. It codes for CASSKDMGE. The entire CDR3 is CASSKDMGEQFF.

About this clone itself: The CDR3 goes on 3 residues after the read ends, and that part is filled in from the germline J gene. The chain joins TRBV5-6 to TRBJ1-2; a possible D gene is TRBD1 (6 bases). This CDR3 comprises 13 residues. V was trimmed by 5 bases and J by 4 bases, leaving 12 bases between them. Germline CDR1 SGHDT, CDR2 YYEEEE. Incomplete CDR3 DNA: TGTGCCAGCAGGGTGGGGGGGGCCTATGGC. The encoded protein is CASRVGGAYG. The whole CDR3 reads CASRVGGAYGYTF.

The covered CDR3 bases are TGCAGTGCCTCGGAAGACAGTTATAGCAATCAGCCC. Its translation: CSASEDSYSNQP. The complete CDR3 sequence is CSASEDSYSNQPQHF. The V call is TRBV20-1, the J call TRBJ1-5, with TRBD1 as a possible D gene (5 bases). The read ends 3 residues before the CDR3 terminus; that terminus is restored from the germline J gene. The length of the CDR3 is 15 residues. V lost 6 bases and J lost 0, with 15 bases in between. Germline CDR1 and CDR2: DFQATT and SNEGSKA (reference sequence).

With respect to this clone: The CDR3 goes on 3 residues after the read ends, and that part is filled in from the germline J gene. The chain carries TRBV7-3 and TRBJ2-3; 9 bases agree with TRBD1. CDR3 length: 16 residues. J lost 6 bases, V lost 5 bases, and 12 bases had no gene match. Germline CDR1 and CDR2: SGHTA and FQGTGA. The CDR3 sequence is CASSQGQGGTLDTQYF. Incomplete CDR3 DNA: TGTGCCAGCAGCCAGGGACAGGGAGGGACGCTTGATACG.

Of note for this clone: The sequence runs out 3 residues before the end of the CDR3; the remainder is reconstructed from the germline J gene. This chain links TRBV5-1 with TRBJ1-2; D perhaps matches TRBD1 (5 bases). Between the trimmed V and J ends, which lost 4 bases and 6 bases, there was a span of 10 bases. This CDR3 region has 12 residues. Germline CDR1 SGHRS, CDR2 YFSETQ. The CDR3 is CASSGGMDGYTF. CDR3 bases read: TGCGCCAGCAGCGGGGGGATGGATGGC.

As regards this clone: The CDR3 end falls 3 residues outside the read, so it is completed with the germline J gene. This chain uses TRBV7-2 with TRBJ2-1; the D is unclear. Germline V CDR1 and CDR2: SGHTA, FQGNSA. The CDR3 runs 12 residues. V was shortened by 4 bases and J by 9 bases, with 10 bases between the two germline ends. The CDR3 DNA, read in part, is TGTGCCAGCAGCTACTCTAGAAGTGAG. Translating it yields CASSYSRSE. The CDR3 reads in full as CASSYSRSEQFF.

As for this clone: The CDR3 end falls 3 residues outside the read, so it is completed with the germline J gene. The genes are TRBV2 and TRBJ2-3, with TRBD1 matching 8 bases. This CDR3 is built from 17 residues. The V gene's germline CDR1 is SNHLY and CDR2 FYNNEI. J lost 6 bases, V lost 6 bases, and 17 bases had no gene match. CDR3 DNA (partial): TGTGCCAGCAGAGGTTACAACAGGGGGGAGAGGTCGGATACG. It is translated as CASRGYNRGERSDT. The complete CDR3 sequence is CASRGYNRGERSDTQYF.

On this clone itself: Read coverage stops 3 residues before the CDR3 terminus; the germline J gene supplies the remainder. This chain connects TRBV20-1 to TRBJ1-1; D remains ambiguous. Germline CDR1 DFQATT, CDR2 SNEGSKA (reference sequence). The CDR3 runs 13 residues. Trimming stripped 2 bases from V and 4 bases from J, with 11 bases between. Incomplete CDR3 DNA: TGCAGTGCTAGACCCTCTCTAGGCACTGAA. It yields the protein CSARPSLGTE. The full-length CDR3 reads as CSARPSLGTEAFF.